The 3 T cell receptor beta chains in this list originate from one sample, sequenced in a study of control samples from healthy donors and cancer patients. Repertoires were generated with immunoSEQ multiplex PCR, while TCRdb's copy carries only in-frame clones and drops some. The sample shows about 190,000 clones, around 93% of them seen only once. The material sequenced was blood. The receptors come from a man aged 30 to 45 in good health.

The V gene is TRBV3-1 (or the pseudogene TRBV3-2), the J gene TRBJ2-3; D may be TRBD1 or TRBD2 (6 bases each). Trimming took off 0 bases at V and 6 bases at J, with 16 bases between the two ends. Germline values: CDR1 LGHDT, CDR2 YNNKEL (reference sequence). This CDR3 spans 16 amino acids. CDR3 sequence reads: CASSQDQGGLSDTQYF. The CDR3 DNA reads TGTGCCAGCAGCCAAGATCAAGGGGGGCTCTCGGATACGCAGTATTTT.

The chain uses TRBV7-2 and TRBJ2-1; D uncertain. CDR1 and CDR2 from the germline V gene are SGHTA and FQGNSA. V was clipped by 1 base and J by 7 bases, with 11 bases between them. The CDR3 is 14 amino acids. CDR3 DNA sequence: TGTGCCAGCAGCTTAGTCCGGCTAGAAAATGAGCAGTTCTTC. This sequence encodes CASSLVRLENEQFF.

The chain carries TRBV12-3 or TRBV12-4 and TRBJ1-2; D remains ambiguous. The CDR3 is made up of 12 amino acids. V lost 0 bases and J 12 bases, leaving 11 bases between the germline ends. The CDR3 loop is CASSLAQSDDTF. In DNA, the CDR3 is TGTGCCAGCAGTTTAGCACAGTCTGACGACACCTTC.